This record concerns one T cell receptor beta chain sequence. This record belongs to a study of blood T cell repertoires in COVID-19. The CDR3 extends over 17 amino acids. Trimming removed 4 bases from V and 3 bases from J; junction bases left unmatched: 14. Per germline, CDR1 MDHEN and CDR2 SYDVKM. Profiling relied on immunoSEQ multiplex PCR, and the TCRdb table lists in-frame clones only, not all of them. The sample carries just under 350,000 clones, about 83% recorded once. Material for sequencing was peripheral blood. This clonotype was obtained from a man younger than 40 with active or convalescent COVID-19. V is TRBV28 and J is TRBJ1-1; 7 bases match TRBD1. CDR3 sequence: CASSYPEKGASDTEAFF. The CDR3 nucleotides read TGTGCCAGCAGTTATCCCGAGAAGGGGGCATCGGACACTGAAGCTTTCTTT.